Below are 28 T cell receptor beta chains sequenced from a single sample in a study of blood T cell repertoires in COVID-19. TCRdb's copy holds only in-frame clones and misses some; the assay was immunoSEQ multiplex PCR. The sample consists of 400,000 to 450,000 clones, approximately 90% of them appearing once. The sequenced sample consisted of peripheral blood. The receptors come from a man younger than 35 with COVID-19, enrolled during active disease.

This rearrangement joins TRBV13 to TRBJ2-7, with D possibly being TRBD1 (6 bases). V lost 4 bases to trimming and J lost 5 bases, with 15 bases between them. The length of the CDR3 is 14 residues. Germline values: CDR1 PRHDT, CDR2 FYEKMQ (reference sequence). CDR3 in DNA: TGTGCCAGCAGCTACCGACAGGAGTCGGACGAGCAGTACTTC. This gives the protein CASSYRQESDEQYF. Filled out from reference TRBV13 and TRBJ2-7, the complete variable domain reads AAGVIQSPRHLIKEKRETATLKCYPIPRHDTVYWYQQGPGQDPQFLISFYEKMQSDKGSIPDRFSAQQFSDYHSELNMSSLELGDSALYFCASSYRQESDEQYFGPGTRLTVT.

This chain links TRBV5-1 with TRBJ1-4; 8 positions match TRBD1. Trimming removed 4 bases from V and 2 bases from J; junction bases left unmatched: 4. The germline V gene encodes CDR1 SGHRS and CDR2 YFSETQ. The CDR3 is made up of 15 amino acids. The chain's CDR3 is CASSRQGRTNEKLFF. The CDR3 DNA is TGCGCCAGCAGCCGACAGGGGCGGACTAATGAAAAACTGTTTTTT.

The CDR3 loop reads CASSQFLPGLNEQFF. DNA of the CDR3: TGTGCCAGCAGCCAATTCCTGCCAGGGTTGAATGAGCAGTTCTTC. The chain carries TRBV3-1 (or the pseudogene TRBV3-2) and TRBJ2-1; maybe TRBD1 (5 bases). The germline gives CDR1 LGHDT, CDR2 YNNKEL (reference sequence). V lost 2 bases to trimming and J lost 7 bases, with 15 bases between them. The CDR3 runs 15 residues.

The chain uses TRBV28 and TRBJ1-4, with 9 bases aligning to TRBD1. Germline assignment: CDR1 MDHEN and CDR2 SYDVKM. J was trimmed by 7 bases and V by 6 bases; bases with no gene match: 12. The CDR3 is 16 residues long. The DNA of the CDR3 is TGTGCCAGCAGCCGGGTTAAGGGACAGGGTGTTGAAAAACTGTTTTTT. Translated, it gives CASSRVKGQGVEKLFF.

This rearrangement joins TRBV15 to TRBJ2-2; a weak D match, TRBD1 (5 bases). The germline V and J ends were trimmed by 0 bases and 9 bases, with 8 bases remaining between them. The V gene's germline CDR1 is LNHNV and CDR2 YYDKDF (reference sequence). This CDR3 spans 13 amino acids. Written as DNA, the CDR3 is TGTGCCACCAGCAGAGATCCAGGGCGGGAGCTGTTTTTT. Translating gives CATSRDPGRELFF. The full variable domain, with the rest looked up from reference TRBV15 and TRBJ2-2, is DAMVIQNPRYQVTQFGKPVTLSCSQTLNHNVMYWYQQKSSQAPKLLFHYYDKDFNNEADTPDNFQSRRPNTSFCFLDIRSPGLGDTAMYLCATSRDPGRELFFGEGSRLTVL.

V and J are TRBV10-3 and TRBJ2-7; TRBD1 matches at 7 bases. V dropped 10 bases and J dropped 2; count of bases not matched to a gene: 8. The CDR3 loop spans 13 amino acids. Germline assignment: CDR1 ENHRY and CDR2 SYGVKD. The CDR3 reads CATRDSGAYEQYF. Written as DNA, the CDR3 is TGTGCCACTCGGGACAGTGGTGCCTACGAGCAGTACTTC.

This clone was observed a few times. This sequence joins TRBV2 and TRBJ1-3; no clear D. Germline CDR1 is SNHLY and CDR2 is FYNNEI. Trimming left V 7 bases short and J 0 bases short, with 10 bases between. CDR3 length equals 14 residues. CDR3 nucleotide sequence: TGTGCCAGCACCCCAGATCTCTCTGGAAACACCATATATTTT. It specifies CASTPDLSGNTIYF. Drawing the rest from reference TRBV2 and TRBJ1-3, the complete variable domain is EPEVTQTPSHQVTQMGQEVILRCVPISNHLYFYWYRQILGQKVEFLVSFYNNEISEKSEIFDDQFSVERPDGSNFTLKIRSTKLEDSAMYFCASTPDLSGNTIYFGEGSWLTVV.

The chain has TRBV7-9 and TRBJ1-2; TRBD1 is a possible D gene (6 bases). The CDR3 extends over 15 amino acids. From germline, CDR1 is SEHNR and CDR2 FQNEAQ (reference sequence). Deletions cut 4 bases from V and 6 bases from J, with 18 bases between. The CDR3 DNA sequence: TGTGCCAGCAGCTCCTCGGGGGGGCGTATGGATGGCTACACCTTC. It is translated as CASSSSGGRMDGYTF.

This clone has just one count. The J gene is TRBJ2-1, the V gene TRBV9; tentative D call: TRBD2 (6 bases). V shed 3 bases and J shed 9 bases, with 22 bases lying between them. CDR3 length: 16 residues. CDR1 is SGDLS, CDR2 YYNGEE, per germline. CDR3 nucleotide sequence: TGTGCCAGCAGCGCCGCCTCCGGGCTGTTGGGGGGTGAGCAGTTCTTC. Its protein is CASSAASGLLGGEQFF.

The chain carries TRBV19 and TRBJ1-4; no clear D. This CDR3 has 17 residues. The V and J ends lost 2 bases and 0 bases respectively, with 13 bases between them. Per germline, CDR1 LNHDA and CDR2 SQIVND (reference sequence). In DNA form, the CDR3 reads TGTGCCAGTAGTATACGGGAGGGTTCAACAACTAATGAAAAACTGTTTTTT. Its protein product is CASSIREGSTTNEKLFF.

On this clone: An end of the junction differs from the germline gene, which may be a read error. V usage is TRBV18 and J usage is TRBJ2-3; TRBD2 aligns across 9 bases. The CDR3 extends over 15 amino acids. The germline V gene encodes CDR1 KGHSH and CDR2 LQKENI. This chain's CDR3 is CASSPPSGSIDTQYF. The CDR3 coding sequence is TGTGCCAGCTCACCACCTAGCGGGAGCATAGATACGCAGTATTTT.

The CDR3: CASSQDFPRDRGTSGRDNEQFF. DNA of the CDR3: TGCGCCAGCAGCCAAGACTTCCCTCGGGACAGAGGGACTAGCGGGCGGGACAATGAGCAGTTCTTC. V usage is TRBV4-1 and J usage is TRBJ2-1; TRBD2 agrees at 12 bases. The junction had 20 bases not matched to a gene; V was cut back by 0 bases and J by 5 bases. Germline V gives CDR1 MGHRA, CDR2 YSYEKL. The CDR3 covers 22 residues.

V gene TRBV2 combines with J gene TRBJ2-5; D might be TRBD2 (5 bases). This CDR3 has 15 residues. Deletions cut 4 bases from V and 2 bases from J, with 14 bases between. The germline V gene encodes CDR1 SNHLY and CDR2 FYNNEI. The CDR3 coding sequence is TGTGCCAGCAGTGCGGAGCGGCAGTATCAAGAGACCCAGTACTTC. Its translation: CASSAERQYQETQYF.

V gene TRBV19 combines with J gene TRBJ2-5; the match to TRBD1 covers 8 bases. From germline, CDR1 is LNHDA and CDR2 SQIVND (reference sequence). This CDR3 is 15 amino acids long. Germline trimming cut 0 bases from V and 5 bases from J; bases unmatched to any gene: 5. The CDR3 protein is CASSIEGQGGETQYF. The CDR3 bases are TGTGCCAGTAGTATAGAAGGACAGGGAGGTGAGACCCAGTACTTC.

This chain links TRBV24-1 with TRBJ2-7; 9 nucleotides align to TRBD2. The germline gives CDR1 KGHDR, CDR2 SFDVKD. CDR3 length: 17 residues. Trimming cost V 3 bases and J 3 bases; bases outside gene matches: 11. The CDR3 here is CATSDQTTSGGVYEQYF. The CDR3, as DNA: TGTGCCACCAGTGATCAAACGACTAGCGGAGGGGTCTACGAGCAGTACTTC.

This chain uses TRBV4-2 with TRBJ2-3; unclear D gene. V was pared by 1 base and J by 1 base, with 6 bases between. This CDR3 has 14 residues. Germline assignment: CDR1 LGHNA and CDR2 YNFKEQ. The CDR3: CASSQVPGTDTQYF. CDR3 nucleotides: TGTGCCAGCAGCCAAGTTCCTGGCACAGATACGCAGTATTTT.

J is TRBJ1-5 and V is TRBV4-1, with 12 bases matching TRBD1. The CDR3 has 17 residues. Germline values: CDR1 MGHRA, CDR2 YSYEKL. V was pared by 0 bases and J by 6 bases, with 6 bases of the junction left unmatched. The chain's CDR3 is CASSQDVGTGGTQPQHF. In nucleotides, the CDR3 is TGCGCCAGCAGCCAAGATGTGGGGACAGGGGGCACTCAGCCCCAGCATTTT.

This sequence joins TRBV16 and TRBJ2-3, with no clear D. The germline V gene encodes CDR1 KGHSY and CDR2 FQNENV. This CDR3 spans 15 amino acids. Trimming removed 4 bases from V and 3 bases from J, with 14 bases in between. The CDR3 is CASSRFSSVTDTQYF. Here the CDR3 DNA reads TGTGCCAGCAGCCGATTTTCGTCAGTGACAGATACGCAGTATTTT.

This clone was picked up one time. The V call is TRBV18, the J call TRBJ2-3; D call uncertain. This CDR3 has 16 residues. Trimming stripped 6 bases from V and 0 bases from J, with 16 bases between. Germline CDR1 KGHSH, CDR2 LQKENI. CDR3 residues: CASSPSSTLSTDTQYF. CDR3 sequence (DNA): TGTGCCAGCTCCCCTAGTTCTACACTTAGCACAGATACGCAGTATTTT. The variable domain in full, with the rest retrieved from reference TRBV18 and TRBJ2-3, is NAGVMQNPRHLVRRRGQEARLRCSPMKGHSHVYWYRQLPEEGLKFMVYLQKENIIDESGMPKERFSAEFPKEGPSILRIQQVVRGDSAAYFCASSPSSTLSTDTQYFGPGTRLTVL.

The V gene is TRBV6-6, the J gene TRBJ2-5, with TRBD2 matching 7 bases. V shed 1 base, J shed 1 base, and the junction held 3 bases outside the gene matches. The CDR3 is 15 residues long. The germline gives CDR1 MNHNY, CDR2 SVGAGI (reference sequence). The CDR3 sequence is CASSYLGGGQETQYF. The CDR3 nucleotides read TGTGCCAGCAGTTACTTGGGGGGGGGCCAAGAGACCCAGTACTTC.

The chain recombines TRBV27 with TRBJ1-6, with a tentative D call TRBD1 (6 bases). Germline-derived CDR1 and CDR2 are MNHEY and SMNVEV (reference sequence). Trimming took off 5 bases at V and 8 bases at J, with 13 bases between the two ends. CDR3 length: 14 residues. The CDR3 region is CASSRTRQDSPLHF. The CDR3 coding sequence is TGTGCCAGCAGTAGAACCCGACAGGATTCACCCCTCCACTTT.

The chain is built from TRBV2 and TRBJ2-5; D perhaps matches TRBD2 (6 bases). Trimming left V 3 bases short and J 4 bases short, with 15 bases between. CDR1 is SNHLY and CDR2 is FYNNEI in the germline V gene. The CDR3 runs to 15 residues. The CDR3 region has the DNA TGTGCCAGCAGTGAGGGAGGTTACCAGCGAGAGACCCAGTACTTC. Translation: CASSEGGYQRETQYF.

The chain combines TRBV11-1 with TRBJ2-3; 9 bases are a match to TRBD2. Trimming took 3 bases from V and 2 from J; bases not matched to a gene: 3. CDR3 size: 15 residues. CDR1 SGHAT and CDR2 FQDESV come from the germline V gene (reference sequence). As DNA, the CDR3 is TGTGCCAGCAGCTTGGCTAGCGGGAACACAGATACGCAGTATTTT. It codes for CASSLASGNTDTQYF. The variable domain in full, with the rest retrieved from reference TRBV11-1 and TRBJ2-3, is EAEVAQSPRYKITEKSQAVAFWCDPISGHATLYWYRQILGQGPELLVQFQDESVVDDSQLPKDRFSAERLKGVDSTLKIQPAELGDSAMYLCASSLASGNTDTQYFGPGTRLTVL.

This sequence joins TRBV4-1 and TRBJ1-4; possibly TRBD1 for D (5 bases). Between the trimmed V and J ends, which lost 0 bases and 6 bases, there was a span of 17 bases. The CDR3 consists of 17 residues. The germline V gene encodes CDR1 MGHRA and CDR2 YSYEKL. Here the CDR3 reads CASSQEPGARGDEKLFF. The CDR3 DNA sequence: TGCGCCAGCAGCCAAGAACCCGGGGCCCGGGGGGATGAAAAACTGTTTTTT.

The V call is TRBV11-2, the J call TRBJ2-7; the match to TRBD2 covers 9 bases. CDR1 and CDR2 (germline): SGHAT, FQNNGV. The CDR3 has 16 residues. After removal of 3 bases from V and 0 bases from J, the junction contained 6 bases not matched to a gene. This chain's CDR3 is CASSFPAGGNSYEQYF. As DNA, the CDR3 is TGTGCCAGCAGCTTCCCGGCGGGAGGGAACTCCTACGAGCAGTACTTC.

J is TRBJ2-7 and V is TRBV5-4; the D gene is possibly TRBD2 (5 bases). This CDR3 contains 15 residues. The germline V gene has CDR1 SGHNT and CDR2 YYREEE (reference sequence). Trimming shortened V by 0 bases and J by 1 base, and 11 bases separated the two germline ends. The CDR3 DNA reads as TGTGCCAGCAGCTTGGTCGGCGGGCATTCCTACGAGCAGTACTTC. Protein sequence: CASSLVGGHSYEQYF.

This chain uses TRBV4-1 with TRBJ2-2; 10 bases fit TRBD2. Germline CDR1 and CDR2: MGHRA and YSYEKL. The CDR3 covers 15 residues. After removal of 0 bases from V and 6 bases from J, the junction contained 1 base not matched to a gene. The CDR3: CASSQDGLAAGELFF. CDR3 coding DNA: TGCGCCAGCAGCCAAGACGGACTAGCGGCCGGGGAGCTGTTTTTT.

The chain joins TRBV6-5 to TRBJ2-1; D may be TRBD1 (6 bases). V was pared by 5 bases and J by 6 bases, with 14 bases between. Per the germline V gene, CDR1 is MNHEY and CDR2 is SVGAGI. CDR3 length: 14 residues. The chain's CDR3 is CASSPGTRGNEQFF. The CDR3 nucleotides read TGTGCCAGCAGTCCCGGGACCAGGGGCAATGAGCAGTTCTTC.